This is a list of T cell receptor beta chains from one sample in a study of blood T cell repertoires in COVID-19. The table came from immunoSEQ multiplex PCR; TCRdb's copy has only in-frame clones and leaves some out. The table has about 250,000 clones, 70% to 90% seen once. The sequencing input was PBMCs or T cells enriched from blood (not recorded which). Every receptor here comes from a woman between 45 and 60 years old with acute COVID-19. Each CDR3 is given with its conserved first and last residue. Each record gives: clone size, V gene, D gene, J gene, CDR3 DNA, CDR3 protein. The D gene is left open where the match is weak. Clone size is given for some rows only: seen once, a few or many times, or a class if the clone is expanded.

>.|TRBV30|TRBD1|TRBJ1-2
TGTGCCTGGAGGACGGGGGGACAGGGGGCGCAGATCCATGGCTACACCTTC
CAWRTGGQGAQIHGYTF
>.|TRBV4-1|.|TRBJ2-7
TGCGCCAGCAGCCAAGATTCCTGGACTGGTTCCTACGAGCAGTACTTC
CASSQDSWTGSYEQYF
>.|TRBV18|TRBD1|TRBJ1-2
TGTGCCAGCTCTCGGGACAGCAACTATGGCTACACCTTC
CASSRDSNYGYTF
>few|TRBV6-6|TRBD1|TRBJ1-3
TGTGCCAGCAGGAGGGACAGGGGGCTTTCTGGAAACACCATATATTTT
CASRRDRGLSGNTIYF
>.|TRBV11-2|.|TRBJ1-5
TGTGCCAGCAGCTCGGACTTCAATCAGCCCCAGCATTTT
CASSSDFNQPQHF
>once|TRBV5-4|.|TRBJ2-7
TGTGCCAGCAGCCCAAAGAGCGGCTACGAGCAGTACTTC
CASSPKSGYEQYF
>.|TRBV12-5|.|TRBJ1-2
TGTGCTAGTGGTTTGGTACAACAGAGCCATGGCTACACCTTC
CASGLVQQSHGYTF
>.|TRBV27|.|TRBJ2-3
TGTGCCAGCAGGGGCAGCAGGTCCAGCACAGATACGCAGTATTTT
CASRGSRSSTDTQYF
>.|TRBV7-2|.|TRBJ1-5
TGTGCCAGCAGCTCGAACCCAGGGAAAGGGCAGCCCCAGCATTTT
CASSSNPGKGQPQHF
>.|TRBV6-5|.|TRBJ1-1
TGTGCCAGCAGGGGAGGGGGACAAGTCACTGAAGCTTTCTTT
CASRGGGQVTEAFF
>once|TRBV11-2|.|TRBJ1-1
TGTGCCAGCAGGCACAGTGAAGCTTTCTTT
CASRHSEAFF
>.|TRBV1|.|TRBJ1-2
.
CTSSQDWAGGNSGYTF
>.|TRBV11-3|TRBD1|TRBJ1-1
TGTGCCAGCAGCTTAACCTCGGACAGGGTGAACACTGAAGCTTTCTTT
CASSLTSDRVNTEAFF
>.|TRBV9|.|TRBJ1-2
TGTGCCAGCATGAGTGGGCTCTATGGCTACACCTTC
CASMSGLYGYTF
>.|TRBV11-1|TRBD2|TRBJ2-1
TGTGCCAGCAGCTTAGGGCGGGGGGGGAAATACAATGAGCAGTTCTTC
CASSLGRGGKYNEQFF
>.|TRBV7-2|.|TRBJ2-2
TGTGCCAGCAGCTTCGTCCAGGGTTGGGGCACCGGGGAGCTGTTTTTT
CASSFVQGWGTGELFF